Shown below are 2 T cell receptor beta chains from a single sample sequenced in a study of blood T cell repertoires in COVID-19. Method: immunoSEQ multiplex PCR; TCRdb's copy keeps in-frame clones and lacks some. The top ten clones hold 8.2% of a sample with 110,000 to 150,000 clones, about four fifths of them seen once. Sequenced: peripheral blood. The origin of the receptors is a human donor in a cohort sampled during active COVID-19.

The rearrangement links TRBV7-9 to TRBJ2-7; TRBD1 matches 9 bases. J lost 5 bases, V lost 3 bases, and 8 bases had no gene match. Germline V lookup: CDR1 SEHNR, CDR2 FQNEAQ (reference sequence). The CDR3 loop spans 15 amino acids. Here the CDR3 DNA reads TGTGCCAGCAGCTTGGGGACAGGGAATTTCAACGAGCAGTACTTC. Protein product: CASSLGTGNFNEQYF.

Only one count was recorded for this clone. CDR3: CASRETGGAGQPQHF. CDR3 nucleotide sequence: TGTGCCAGCAGAGAAACAGGGGGCGCGGGTCAGCCCCAGCATTTT. V usage is TRBV27 and J usage is TRBJ1-5, with TRBD1 matching over 9 bases. Germline-derived CDR1 and CDR2 are MNHEY and SMNVEV (reference sequence). The V and J ends lost 6 bases and 6 bases, in that order; junction bases with no gene match: 9. CDR3 length equals 15 residues.